These 16 T cell receptor beta chains came from one sample sequenced in a study of cytomegalovirus exposure and HLA in healthy donors (TCRdb year 2017). The library came from the immunoSEQ multiplex PCR assay. A mixture of 60 forward primers for TCR Vbeta segments and 13 reverse primers for TCR Jbeta segments was used in the multiplex PCR. As stored in TCRdb, this immuneACCESS dataset retains in-frame rearrangements with V and J assigned. A fraction of the clones does not appear; measured against another copy, unresolved V genes explain less than half of the discrepancy, and the remainder lacks a known reason. This sample gives 150,000 to 200,000 clones in total; about four fifths of them show up just once. About 7.9% of the sample comes from the top ten. Sequencing was done on a sample of PBMCs. The origin of the receptors is a male donor in good health and CMV-seropositive.

The genes are TRBV13 and TRBJ2-5; D not resolved. V shed 4 bases and J shed 5 bases, with 11 bases lying between them. CDR1 and CDR2 from the germline V gene are PRHDT and FYEKMQ (reference sequence). CDR3 length: 13 amino acids. CDR3 nucleotide sequence: TGTGCCAGCAGCTCATCTCCGAGGGAGACCCAGTACTTC. Translation gives CASSSSPRETQYF.

This chain joins TRBV7-3 and TRBJ1-6; D ambiguous. This CDR3 is built from 14 residues. Trimming left V 5 bases short and J 10 bases short, with 15 bases between. Germline V CDR1 and CDR2: SGHTA, FQGTGA. DNA of the CDR3: TGTGCCAGCAGCCTTGGATACGACGGGTCACCCCTCCACTTT. It codes for CASSLGYDGSPLHF.

This chain uses TRBV19 with TRBJ1-5; D is undetermined. The CDR3 runs 14 residues. V was shortened by 5 bases and J by 0 bases, with 8 bases between the two germline ends. CDR1 and CDR2 from the germline V gene are LNHDA and SQIVND (reference sequence). CDR3 sequence reads: CASSPSLSNQPQHF. The CDR3 coding sequence is TGTGCCAGTAGTCCCAGTCTTAGCAATCAGCCCCAGCATTTT.

This clone was seen a single time. The V gene is TRBV7-2, the J gene TRBJ1-1, with unresolved D. V dropped 4 bases and J dropped 1 base, with 7 bases sitting between them. This CDR3 is built from 13 residues. Germline V gene lookup returns CDR1 SGHTA and CDR2 FQGNSA. The CDR3 reads CASSSFWNTEAFF. CDR3 in DNA: TGTGCCAGCAGCTCCTTTTGGAACACTGAAGCTTTCTTT.

V gene TRBV11-2 combines with J gene TRBJ2-6; D not resolved. Per the germline V gene, CDR1 is SGHAT and CDR2 is FQNNGV. V lost 3 bases, J lost 2 bases, and 11 bases lay in between. CDR3 size: 16 residues. CDR3 protein: CASSLSPTAGANVLTF. CDR3 bases: TGTGCCAGCAGCTTGTCCCCCACAGCTGGGGCCAACGTCCTGACTTTC.

The chain links TRBV27 to TRBJ2-7, with 8 positions matching TRBD1. V trimming: 6 bases; J trimming: 1 base; junction bases outside the gene matches: 5. The germline V gene encodes CDR1 MNHEY and CDR2 SMNVEV (reference sequence). This CDR3 comprises 14 residues. CDR3 amino acids: CASSSRTGSYEQYF. CDR3 coding DNA: TGTGCCAGCAGCTCCCGGACAGGGTCCTACGAGCAGTACTTC.

The chain recombines TRBV5-4 with TRBJ1-1; D unresolved. Germline V gene lookup returns CDR1 SGHNT and CDR2 YYREEE (reference sequence). V was trimmed by 2 bases and J by 8 bases, leaving 10 bases between them. The CDR3 is 12 residues long. The CDR3 DNA sequence: TGTGCCAGCAGCTTTGGGGAGAGAGAAGCTTTCTTT. Residues: CASSFGEREAFF.

Turning to this clone: At one end, the junction sequence differs from germline, possibly due to a read error. V and J are TRBV7-7 and TRBJ1-1; D unclear. The CDR3 totals 13 residues. Germline V gene data show CDR1 as SSHAT and CDR2 as FNYEAQ (reference sequence). Here the CDR3 DNA reads TGTGCTAGCAGCTTAGGCACACACACTGAAGCTTTCTTT. It translates to CASSLGTHTEAFF.

This clone has more than one count but fewer than ten. This chain uses TRBV6-1 with TRBJ1-2, with 7 bases aligning to TRBD1. Trimming cost V 6 bases and J 5 bases; bases outside gene matches: 9. There are 14 residues in the CDR3. CDR1 MNHNS and CDR2 SASEGT come from the germline V gene. CDR3 bases: TGTGCCAGCAGCCGCAGGGACAGTGATTATGGCTACACCTTC. Protein product: CASSRRDSDYGYTF.

This clone was found once. This rearrangement joins TRBV7-3 to TRBJ2-5; 9 bases match TRBD2. In germline, CDR1 is SGHTA, CDR2 FQGTGA. This CDR3 region has 14 residues. J was trimmed by 4 bases and V by 6 bases; bases with no gene match: 6. The CDR3 here is CASSPGLAGETQYF. The DNA of the CDR3 is TGTGCCAGCAGTCCGGGACTAGCAGGAGAGACCCAGTACTTC.

This chain joins TRBV30 and TRBJ2-1, with 11 bases aligning to TRBD2. The CDR3 is 15 residues long. V shed 3 bases, J shed 6 bases, and the junction held 7 bases outside the gene matches. Germline values: CDR1 GTSNPN, CDR2 SVGIG (reference sequence). CDR3 nucleotide sequence: TGTGCCTGGAGCCTGATTAGCGGGGGGGCCAATGAGCAGTTCTTC. It codes for CAWSLISGGANEQFF.

Note on this clone: The junction departs from germline at one end; a sequencing error may be responsible. V is TRBV7-7 and J is TRBJ1-5; D might be TRBD1 (6 bases). CDR1 SSHAT and CDR2 FNYEAQ come from the germline V gene (reference sequence). This CDR3 is 21 amino acids long. The CDR3 loop is CASSLLGASRAIPRGNQPQHF. CDR3 nucleotides: TGTGCTAGCAGCTTGTTGGGGGCGAGCCGGGCGATTCCAAGGGGCAATCAGCCCCAGCATTTT. Looking up the rest from reference TRBV7-7 and TRBJ1-5 gives the full variable domain: GAGVSQSPRYKVTKRGQDVTLRCDPISSHATLYWYQQALGQGPEFLTYFNYEAQPDKSGLPSDRFSAERPEGSISTLTIQRTEQRDSAMYRCASSLLGASRAIPRGNQPQHFGDGTRLSIL.

The chain links TRBV4-2 to TRBJ2-2; TRBD2 agrees at 8 bases. Germline lookup yields CDR1 LGHNA and CDR2 YNFKEQ. V shed 0 bases, J shed 0 bases, and the junction held 9 bases outside the gene matches. CDR3 length: 19 amino acids. CDR3 nucleotides: TGTGCCAGCAGCCAAGAGCCAGCGGGGGTTTTAACGAACACCGGGGAGCTGTTTTTT. This translates into CASSQEPAGVLTNTGELFF.

The chain has TRBV5-6 and TRBJ2-7; 7 bases match TRBD1. With V trimmed by 0 bases and J by 6 bases, 3 bases remained unmatched. This CDR3 is built from 13 residues. CDR1 SGHDT and CDR2 YYEEEE come from the germline V gene. CDR3 bases: TGTGCCAGCAGCTTGGACAGGGGATTCGAGCAGTACTTC. The encoded protein is CASSLDRGFEQYF.

The chain recombines TRBV11-2 with TRBJ1-2; no firm D call. This CDR3 comprises 15 residues. Germline V lookup: CDR1 SGHAT, CDR2 FQNNGV. The V end was cut by 1 base, the J end by 2 bases, with 11 bases between. The CDR3, as DNA: TGTGCCAGCAGCTTAGCGCCAGAATTAAACTATGGCTACACCTTC. Protein sequence: CASSLAPELNYGYTF.

The V call is TRBV9, the J call TRBJ2-1, with D tentatively TRBD2 (6 bases). The CDR3 loop spans 15 amino acids. CDR1 is SGDLS, CDR2 YYNGEE, per germline. Trimming shortened V by 3 bases and J by 4 bases, and 14 bases separated the two germline ends. The DNA of the CDR3 is TGTGCCAGCAGCGCGTCGGGACTGTTATACAATGAGCAGTTCTTC. Its protein is CASSASGLLYNEQFF.